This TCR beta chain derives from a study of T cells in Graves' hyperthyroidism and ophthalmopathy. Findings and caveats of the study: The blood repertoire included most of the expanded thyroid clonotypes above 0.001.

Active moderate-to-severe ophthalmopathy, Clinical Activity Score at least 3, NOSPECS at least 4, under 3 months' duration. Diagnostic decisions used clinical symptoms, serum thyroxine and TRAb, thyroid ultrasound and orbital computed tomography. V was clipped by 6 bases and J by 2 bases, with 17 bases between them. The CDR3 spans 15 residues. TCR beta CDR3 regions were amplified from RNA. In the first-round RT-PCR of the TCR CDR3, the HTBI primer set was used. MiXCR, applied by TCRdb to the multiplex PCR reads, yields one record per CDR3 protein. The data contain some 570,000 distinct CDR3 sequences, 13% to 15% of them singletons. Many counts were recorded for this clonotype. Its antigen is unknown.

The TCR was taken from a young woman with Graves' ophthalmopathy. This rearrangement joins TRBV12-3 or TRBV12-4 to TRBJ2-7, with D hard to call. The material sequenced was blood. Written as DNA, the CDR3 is TGTGCCAGCAGCCCCTTGCCGCCCGTCCCCTACGAGCAGTACTTC. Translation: CASSPLPPVPYEQYF.